Below, 15 T cell receptor beta chains from the same sample are listed, as sequenced in a study of T cell responses to AZD1222 COVID-19 vaccine. Data came from immunoSEQ multiplex PCR; TCRdb stores just in-frame clones and leaves some out. The table lists under 200,000 clones, 91% of them singletons, with 1.5% to 2% in the top ten. The sample in question was peripheral blood, obtained on day 0 of AZD1222 vaccination. The receptor source for this set is an adult in good health.

The V call is TRBV5-4, the J call TRBJ2-1; D uncertain. CDR1 SGHNT and CDR2 YYREEE come from the germline V gene (reference sequence). V was trimmed by 3 bases and J by 3 bases, leaving 13 bases between them. The CDR3 totals 15 residues. As DNA, the CDR3 is TGTGCCAGCAGCTCAACGGTGGACGGCTACAATGAGCAGTTCTTC. It translates to CASSSTVDGYNEQFF.

CDR3 protein: CASSPRGQGNQPQHF. The CDR3 DNA reads TGTGCCAGCAGCCCCCGGGGGCAGGGGAATCAGCCCCAGCATTTT. The genes are TRBV5-6 and TRBJ1-5, with D tentatively TRBD1 (6 bases). CDR3 size: 15 residues. The ends were cut back, 4 bases at V and 4 bases at J, with 15 bases in the middle. CDR1 and CDR2 from the germline V gene are SGHDT and YYEEEE. The full variable domain, completed using reference TRBV5-6 and TRBJ1-5, is DAGVTQSPTHLIKTRGQQVTLRCSPKSGHDTVSWYQQALGQGPQFIFQYYEEEERQRGNFPDRFSGHQFPNYSSELNVNALLLGDSALYLCASSPRGQGNQPQHFGDGTRLSIL.

This chain connects TRBV18 to TRBJ2-7, with TRBD1 identical over 9 bases. The germline gives CDR1 KGHSH, CDR2 LQKENI. With 3 bases clipped from V and 7 bases from J, the junction kept 10 bases outside the gene matches. The CDR3 runs 15 residues. CDR3 coding DNA: TGTGCCAGCTCACCGCCGGGACAGGGTCAAGGAGAGCAGTACTTC. It specifies CASSPPGQGQGEQYF.

The chain employs TRBV15 and TRBJ2-1; TRBD2 matches at 8 bases. Trimming at V came to 3 bases and at J to 1 base, leaving 8 bases not matched to a gene. Germline CDR1 reads LNHNV; CDR2 reads YYDKDF (reference sequence). This CDR3 has 17 residues. CDR3 protein: CATSSPRLATSYNEQFF. CDR3 in DNA: TGTGCCACCAGCAGCCCACGACTAGCGACATCCTACAATGAGCAGTTCTTC.

V is TRBV9 and J is TRBJ1-2; D is possibly TRBD1 (5 bases). The CDR3 totals 16 residues. The germline V gene encodes CDR1 SGDLS and CDR2 YYNGEE. V shed 4 bases and J shed 5 bases, with 21 bases lying between them. Here the CDR3 reads CASSTIAADKRYGYTF. As DNA, the CDR3 is TGTGCCAGCAGCACCATCGCGGCGGACAAACGATATGGCTACACCTTC.

This clone was counted between two and nine times. Other DNA sequences of this sample code for an identical CDR3. The chain links TRBV7-9 to TRBJ1-1, with 7 bases matching TRBD1. The germline CDR1 and CDR2 sequences are SEHNR and FQNEAQ (reference sequence). Trimming took 3 bases from V and 0 from J; bases not matched to a gene: 1. CDR3 length equals 14 residues. Written as DNA, the CDR3 is TGTGCCAGCAGCTTGGGACAGTTGAACACTGAAGCTTTCTTT. Amino acid sequence: CASSLGQLNTEAFF.

V usage is TRBV27 and J usage is TRBJ1-2, with D perhaps matching TRBD1 (6 bases). The V gene's germline CDR1 is MNHEY and CDR2 SMNVEV (reference sequence). This CDR3 region has 15 residues. V was cut by 8 bases and J by 0 bases, with 16 bases left in between. In DNA form, the CDR3 reads TGTGCCAGCTCTAGGGGGGGCCTTACTAACTATGGCTACACCTTC. Translated, it gives CASSRGGLTNYGYTF.

The chain's CDR3 is CASSLQGQGLSTEAFF. The CDR3 bases are TGTGCCAGCAGCTTGCAGGGACAGGGGTTGAGCACTGAAGCTTTCTTT. The chain links TRBV5-5 to TRBJ1-1, with 10 nucleotides matching TRBD1. Germline V CDR1 and CDR2: SGHKS, YYEKEE (reference sequence). CDR3 length: 16 amino acids. J gave up 4 bases and V 1 base, and 7 bases lay outside the gene matches. Based on the CDR3 plus reference TRBV5-5 and TRBJ1-1, the full variable domain is DAGVTQSPTHLIKTRGQQVTLRCSPISGHKSVSWYQQVLGQGPQFIFQYYEKEERGRGNFPDRFSARQFPNYSSELNVNALLLGDSALYLCASSLQGQGLSTEAFFGQGTRLTVV.

V is TRBV24-1 and J is TRBJ2-6; D gene unclear. Deletions cut 4 bases from V and 2 bases from J, with 5 bases between. From germline, CDR1 is KGHDR and CDR2 SFDVKD. The CDR3 consists of 14 residues. The CDR3 loop is CATSDPAGANVLTF. The CDR3 DNA follows: TGTGCCACCAGTGACCCAGCTGGGGCCAACGTCCTGACTTTC.

The V and J genes are TRBV7-9 and TRBJ2-5; D possibly matches TRBD1 or TRBD2 (5 bases each). The germline gives CDR1 SEHNR, CDR2 FQNEAQ (reference sequence). The CDR3 covers 15 residues. Between the trimmed V and J ends, which lost 3 bases and 2 bases, there was a span of 13 bases. CDR3 coding DNA: TGTGCCAGCAGCTTCTACGGGGCGCTTCAAGAGACCCAGTACTTC. Translated: CASSFYGALQETQYF.

The rearrangement joins TRBV30 to TRBJ1-2; TRBD1 is a possible D gene (6 bases). Germline V CDR1 and CDR2: GTSNPN, SVGIG (reference sequence). V shed 4 bases and J shed 3 bases, with 9 bases lying between them. The CDR3 extends over 12 amino acids. CDR3: CAWTGDDYGYTF. CDR3 DNA: TGTGCCTGGACAGGGGACGACTATGGCTACACCTTC.

This chain connects TRBV30 to TRBJ2-1, with a weak D call TRBD1 (5 bases). The CDR3 length is 12 residues. Germline CDR1 reads GTSNPN; CDR2 reads SVGIG (reference sequence). V was pared by 4 bases and J by 9 bases, with 13 bases between. The CDR3 spells CAWTQGGAEQFF. The DNA of the CDR3 is TGTGCCTGGACGCAGGGTGGGGCTGAGCAGTTCTTC.

The genes are TRBV15 and TRBJ2-4, with D possibly TRBD2 on 5 matching bases. This CDR3 is built from 17 residues. The germline gives CDR1 LNHNV, CDR2 YYDKDF (reference sequence). V was clipped by 3 bases and J by 5 bases, with 20 bases between them. The CDR3 here is CATSSAIGSGEQNIQYF. In DNA form, the CDR3 reads TGTGCCACCAGCAGTGCAATCGGAAGCGGAGAGCAAAACATTCAGTACTTC. The full variable domain, rest sourced from reference TRBV15 and TRBJ2-4, is DAMVIQNPRYQVTQFGKPVTLSCSQTLNHNVMYWYQQKSSQAPKLLFHYYDKDFNNEADTPDNFQSRRPNTSFCFLDIRSPGLGDTAMYLCATSSAIGSGEQNIQYFGAGTRLSVL.

This chain uses TRBV2 with TRBJ1-5; D unresolved. Germline-derived CDR1 and CDR2 are SNHLY and FYNNEI. V shed 2 bases and J shed 3 bases, with 8 bases lying between them. CDR3 length: 14 amino acids. Here the CDR3 reads CASSEFRNNQPQHF. CDR3 nucleotides: TGTGCCAGCAGTGAATTCAGAAACAATCAGCCCCAGCATTTT.

This chain joins TRBV4-3 and TRBJ1-6; D remains unclear. Germline V gene lookup returns CDR1 LGHNA and CDR2 YSLEER. V gave up 1 base and J gave up 6 bases, with 7 bases separating them. The CDR3 is 14 residues long. This CDR3 is CASSQVVSNSPLHF. CDR3 in DNA: TGCGCCAGCAGCCAAGTGGTTAGTAATTCACCCCTCCACTTT.